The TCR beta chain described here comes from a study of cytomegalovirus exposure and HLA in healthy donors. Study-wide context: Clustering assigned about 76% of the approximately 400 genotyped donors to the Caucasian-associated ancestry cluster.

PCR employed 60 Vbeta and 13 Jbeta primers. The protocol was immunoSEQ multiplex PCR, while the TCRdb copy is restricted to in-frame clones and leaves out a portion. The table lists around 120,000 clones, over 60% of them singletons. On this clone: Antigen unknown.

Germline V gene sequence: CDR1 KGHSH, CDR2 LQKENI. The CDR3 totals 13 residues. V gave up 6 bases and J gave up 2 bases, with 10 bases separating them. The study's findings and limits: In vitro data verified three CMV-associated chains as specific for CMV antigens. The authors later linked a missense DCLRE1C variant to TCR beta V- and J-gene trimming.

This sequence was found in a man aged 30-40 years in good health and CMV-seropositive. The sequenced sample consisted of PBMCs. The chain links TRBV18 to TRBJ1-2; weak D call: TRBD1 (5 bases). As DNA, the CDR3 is TGTGCCAGCTCCGGGGGGGTCAACTATGGCTACACCTTC. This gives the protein CASSGGVNYGYTF.